One sample yielded the 13 T cell receptor beta chains listed below, sequenced in a study of cytomegalovirus exposure and HLA in healthy donors. TCRdb keeps only in-frame clones here, not all; method: immunoSEQ multiplex PCR. The repertoire holds about 54,000 clones, 89% seen once, with around 9.2% in the top ten. Sequencing was done on a sample of PBMCs. The origin of the receptors is a woman aged 18-29 years in good health and CMV-seropositive.

The chain combines TRBV6-1 with TRBJ1-2, with no clear D. Germline CDR1 and CDR2: MNHNS and SASEGT. The CDR3 covers 15 residues. V gave up 6 bases and J gave up 0 bases, with 14 bases separating them. This chain's CDR3 is CASREGGPANYGYTF. The CDR3 bases are TGTGCCAGCAGAGAGGGCGGACCAGCTAACTATGGCTACACCTTC.

The chain combines TRBV6-1 with TRBJ2-3; unclear D gene. V lost 2 bases, J lost 2 bases, and 17 bases lay in between. The germline gives CDR1 MNHNS, CDR2 SASEGT. The CDR3 runs to 17 residues. CDR3 protein: CASSENDWLLPTDTQYF. As DNA, the CDR3 is TGTGCCAGCAGTGAAAACGACTGGCTCCTGCCCACAGATACGCAGTATTTT.

The count of this clone is one. CDR3 nucleotides: TGCGCCAGCAGTGAGTCCGGGGGGATCTATGGCTACACCTTC. Encoded protein: CASSESGGIYGYTF. The rearrangement uses TRBV10-2 and TRBJ1-2, with a weak D call TRBD1 (5 bases). Germline values: CDR1 WSHSY, CDR2 SAAADI. V gave up 0 bases and J gave up 4 bases, with 9 bases separating them. The CDR3 length is 14 residues.

This clone has only one observation. The chain couples TRBV4-2 to TRBJ2-7; 10 nucleotides line up with TRBD1. Germline CDR1 reads LGHNA; CDR2 reads YNFKEQ. CDR3 length: 18 amino acids. Losses at the gene ends were 0 bases for V and 3 bases for J; bases not matched to a gene: 11. In DNA form, the CDR3 reads TGTGCCAGCAGCCAAGAGGGACCTTCCGGGACAGGGGTCTACGAGCAGTACTTC. Encoded protein: CASSQEGPSGTGVYEQYF.

This chain links TRBV2 with TRBJ2-1, with a weak D call TRBD1 (5 bases). The germline gives CDR1 SNHLY, CDR2 FYNNEI. V lost 2 bases and J lost 0, with 11 bases in between. This CDR3 is 16 amino acids long. The CDR3: CASSEIAGRSYNEQFF. The CDR3 DNA follows: TGTGCCAGCAGTGAAATCGCAGGGCGCTCCTACAATGAGCAGTTCTTC. The full variable domain, completed using reference TRBV2 and TRBJ2-1, is EPEVTQTPSHQVTQMGQEVILRCVPISNHLYFYWYRQILGQKVEFLVSFYNNEISEKSEIFDDQFSVERPDGSNFTLKIRSTKLEDSAMYFCASSEIAGRSYNEQFFGPGTRLTVL.

The chain is built from TRBV5-6 and TRBJ1-5, with a weak D call TRBD1 (6 bases). From germline, CDR1 is SGHDT and CDR2 YYEEEE. Deletions cut 4 bases from V and 0 bases from J, with 11 bases between. The CDR3 sequence is 15 residues long. The CDR3 here is CASSRDMISNQPQHF. The CDR3 DNA reads TGTGCCAGCAGCAGGGACATGATTAGCAATCAGCCCCAGCATTTT.

This chain joins TRBV30 and TRBJ1-3, with 12 bases matching TRBD1. Trimming removed 5 bases from V and 2 bases from J; junction bases left unmatched: 4. Germline values: CDR1 GTSNPN, CDR2 SVGIG (reference sequence). The CDR3 totals 15 residues. CDR3 sequence (DNA): TGTGCCTGGTTGGGACAGGGGGCAGCTGGAAACACCATATATTTT. This encodes CAWLGQGAAGNTIYF.

In nucleotides, the CDR3 is TGCGCCAGCAGCCAAGACATGAGTACGGCGGCCGTCTACGAGCAGTACTTC. This encodes CASSQDMSTAAVYEQYF. The chain combines TRBV4-1 with TRBJ2-7; D gene unclear. The germline gives CDR1 MGHRA, CDR2 YSYEKL. This CDR3 region has 17 residues. Trimming removed 0 bases at V and 3 bases at J, with 18 bases between.

The CDR3 loop reads CASSQAGQGDTEAFF. In nucleotides, the CDR3 is TGTGCCAGCAGCCAGGCGGGACAGGGGGACACTGAAGCTTTCTTT. This chain links TRBV4-2 with TRBJ1-1; 11 nucleotides align to TRBD1. The CDR3 sequence is 15 residues long. The germline V gene encodes CDR1 LGHNA and CDR2 YNFKEQ. V was pared by 3 bases and J by 3 bases, with 3 bases of the junction left unmatched.

This chain uses TRBV12-5 with TRBJ1-4, with D perhaps TRBD1 (5 bases). The CDR3 totals 14 residues. The germline CDR1 and CDR2 sequences are LGHNT and FRNRAP. V was pared by 3 bases and J by 7 bases, with 12 bases between. CDR3 coding DNA: TGTGCTAGTGGTTTCGCCCCGGGGGTTGAAAAACTGTTTTTT. Encoded protein: CASGFAPGVEKLFF.

J is TRBJ2-1 and V is TRBV5-1, with 12 bases aligning to TRBD2. The V gene's germline CDR1 is SGHRS and CDR2 YFSETQ. The trim removed 0 bases at V and 9 bases at J, leaving 4 bases unmatched. The CDR3 length is 15 residues. The CDR3 is CASSLVTSGGSEQFF. The CDR3 nucleotides read TGCGCCAGCAGCTTGGTAACTAGCGGGGGGAGTGAGCAGTTCTTC. Full variable domain (missing parts from reference TRBV5-1 and TRBJ2-1): KAGVTQTPRYLIKTRGQQVTLSCSPISGHRSVSWYQQTPGQGLQFLFEYFSETQRNKGNFPGRFSGRQFSNSRSEMNVSTLELGDSALYLCASSLVTSGGSEQFFGPGTRLTVL.

The chain joins TRBV29-1 to TRBJ1-2; 7 bases line up with TRBD1. The CDR3 is 10 amino acids. The V segment lost 7 bases and the J segment 8 bases; nucleotides outside the gene matches: 4. CDR1 SQVTM and CDR2 ANQGSEA come from the germline V gene. CDR3 sequence (DNA): TGCAGCGCCGACAGGGAAGGCTACACCTTC. It specifies CSADREGYTF.

V gene TRBV6-1 combines with J gene TRBJ1-2, with a weak D call TRBD1 (6 bases). Germline CDR1 is MNHNS and CDR2 is SASEGT. This CDR3 contains 14 residues. Trimming took off 4 bases at V and 4 bases at J, with 13 bases between the two ends. The CDR3 spells CASSAHRVGYGYTF. The DNA for the CDR3 is TGTGCCAGCAGTGCCCACAGGGTAGGCTATGGCTACACCTTC.